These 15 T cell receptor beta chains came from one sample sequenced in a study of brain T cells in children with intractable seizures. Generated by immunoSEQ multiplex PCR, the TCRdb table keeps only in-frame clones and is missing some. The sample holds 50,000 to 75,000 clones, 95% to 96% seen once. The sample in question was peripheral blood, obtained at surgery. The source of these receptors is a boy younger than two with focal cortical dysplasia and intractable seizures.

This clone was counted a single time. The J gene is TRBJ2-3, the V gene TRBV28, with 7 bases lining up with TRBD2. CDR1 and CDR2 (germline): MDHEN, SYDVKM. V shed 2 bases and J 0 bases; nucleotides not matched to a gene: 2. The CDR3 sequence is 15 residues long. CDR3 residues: CASSLAGVSTDTQYF. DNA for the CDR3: TGTGCCAGCAGTTTAGCGGGAGTCAGCACAGATACGCAGTATTTT.

The CDR3 loop is CATSDFPGKSTDTQYF. Written as DNA, the CDR3 is TGTGCCACCAGTGATTTCCCGGGCAAGTCCACAGATACGCAGTATTTT. J is TRBJ2-3 and V is TRBV24-1, with no clear D. V lost 1 base to trimming and J lost 2 bases, with 12 bases between them. The CDR3 is 16 residues long. The germline gives CDR1 KGHDR, CDR2 SFDVKD.

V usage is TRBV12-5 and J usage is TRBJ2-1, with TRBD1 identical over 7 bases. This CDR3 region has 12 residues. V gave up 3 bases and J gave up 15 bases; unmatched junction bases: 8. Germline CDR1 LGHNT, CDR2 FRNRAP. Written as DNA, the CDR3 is TGTGCTAGTGGTTTCCTCAGGGACAGTAGGTTCTTC. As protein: CASGFLRDSRFF.

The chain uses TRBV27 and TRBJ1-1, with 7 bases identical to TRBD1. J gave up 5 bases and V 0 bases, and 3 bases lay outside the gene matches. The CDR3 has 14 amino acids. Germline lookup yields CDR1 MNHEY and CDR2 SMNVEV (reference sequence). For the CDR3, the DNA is TGTGCCAGCAGTTTATCGACAGGGATTACTGAAGCTTTCTTT. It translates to CASSLSTGITEAFF.

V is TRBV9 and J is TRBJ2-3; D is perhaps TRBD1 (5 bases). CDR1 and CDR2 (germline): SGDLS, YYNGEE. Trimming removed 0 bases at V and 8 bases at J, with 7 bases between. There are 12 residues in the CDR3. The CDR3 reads CASSVAGFTQYF. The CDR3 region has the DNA TGTGCCAGCAGCGTAGCAGGGTTTACGCAGTATTTT.

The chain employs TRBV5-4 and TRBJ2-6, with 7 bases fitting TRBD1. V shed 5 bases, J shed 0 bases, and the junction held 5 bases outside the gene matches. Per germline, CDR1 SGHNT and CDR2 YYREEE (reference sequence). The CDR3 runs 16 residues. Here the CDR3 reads CASSSGTDSGANVLTF. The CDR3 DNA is TGTGCCAGCAGTTCCGGGACAGACTCTGGGGCCAACGTCCTGACTTTC. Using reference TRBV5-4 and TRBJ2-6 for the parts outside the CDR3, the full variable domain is ETGVTQSPTHLIKTRGQQVTLRCSSQSGHNTVSWYQQALGQGPQFIFQYYREEENGRGNFPPRFSGLQFPNYSSELNVNALELDDSALYLCASSSGTDSGANVLTFGAGSRLTVL.

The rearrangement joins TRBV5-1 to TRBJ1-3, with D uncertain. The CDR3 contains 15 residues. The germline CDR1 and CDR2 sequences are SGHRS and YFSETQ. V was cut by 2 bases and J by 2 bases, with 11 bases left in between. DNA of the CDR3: TGCGCCAGCAGCTTAAACACTCCTACTGGAAACACCATATATTTT. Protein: CASSLNTPTGNTIYF.

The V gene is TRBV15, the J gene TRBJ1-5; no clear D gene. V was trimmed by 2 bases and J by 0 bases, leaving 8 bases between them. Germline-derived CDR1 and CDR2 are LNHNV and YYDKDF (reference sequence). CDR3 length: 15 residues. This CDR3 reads CATSRYKYSNQPQHF. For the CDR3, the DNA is TGTGCCACCAGCAGATACAAGTATAGCAATCAGCCCCAGCATTTT.

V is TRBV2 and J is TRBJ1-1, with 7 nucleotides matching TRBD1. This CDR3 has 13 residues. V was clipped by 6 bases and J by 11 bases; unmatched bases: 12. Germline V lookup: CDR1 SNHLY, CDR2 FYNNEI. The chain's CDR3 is CASRSGGNSGAFF. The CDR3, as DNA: TGTGCCAGCAGGTCAGGGGGAAATAGCGGGGCTTTCTTT.

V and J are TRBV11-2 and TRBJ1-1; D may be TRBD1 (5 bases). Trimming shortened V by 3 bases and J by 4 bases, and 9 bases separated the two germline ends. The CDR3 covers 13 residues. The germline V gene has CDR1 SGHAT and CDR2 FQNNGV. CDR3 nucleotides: TGTGCCAGCAGCTTCGGCCAGGGCACTGAAGCTTTCTTT. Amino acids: CASSFGQGTEAFF. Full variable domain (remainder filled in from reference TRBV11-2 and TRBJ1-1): EAGVAQSPRYKIIEKRQSVAFWCNPISGHATLYWYQQILGQGPKLLIQFQNNGVVDDSQLPKDRFSAERLKGVDSTLKIQPAKLEDSAVYLCASSFGQGTEAFFGQGTRLTVV.

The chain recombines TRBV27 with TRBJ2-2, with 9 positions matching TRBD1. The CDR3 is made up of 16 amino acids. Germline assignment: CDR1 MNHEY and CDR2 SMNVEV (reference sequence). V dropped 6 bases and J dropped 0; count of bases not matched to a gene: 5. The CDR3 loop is CASRWTGAANTGELFF. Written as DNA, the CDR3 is TGTGCCAGCAGATGGACAGGGGCCGCGAACACCGGGGAGCTGTTTTTT.

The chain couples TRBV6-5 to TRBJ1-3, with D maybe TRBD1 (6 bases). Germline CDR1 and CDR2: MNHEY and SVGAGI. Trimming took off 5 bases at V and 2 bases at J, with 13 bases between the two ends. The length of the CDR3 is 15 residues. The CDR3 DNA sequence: TGTGCCAGCAGTAGTACAGGGTTGGCTGGAAACACCATATATTTT. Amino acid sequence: CASSSTGLAGNTIYF.

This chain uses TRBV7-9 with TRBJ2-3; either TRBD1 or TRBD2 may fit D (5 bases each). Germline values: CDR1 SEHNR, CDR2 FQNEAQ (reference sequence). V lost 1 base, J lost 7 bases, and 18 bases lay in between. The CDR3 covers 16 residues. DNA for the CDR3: TGTGCCAGCAGCTTAGATTTGTCGGGGCGCGACCATACGCAGTATTTT. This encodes CASSLDLSGRDHTQYF.

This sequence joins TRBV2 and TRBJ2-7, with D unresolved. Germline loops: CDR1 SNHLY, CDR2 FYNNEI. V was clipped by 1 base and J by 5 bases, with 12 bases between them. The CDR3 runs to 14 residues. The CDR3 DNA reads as TGTGCCAGCAGTGAAGAATGGCCGGACCACGAGCAGTACTTC. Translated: CASSEEWPDHEQYF.

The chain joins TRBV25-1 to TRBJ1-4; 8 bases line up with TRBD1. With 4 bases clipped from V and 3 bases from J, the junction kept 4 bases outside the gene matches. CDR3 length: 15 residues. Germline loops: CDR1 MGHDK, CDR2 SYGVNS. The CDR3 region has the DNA TGTGCCAGCAGTGCCTGGACAGGGCCTAATGAAAAACTGTTTTTT. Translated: CASSAWTGPNEKLFF.